The following is a T cell receptor beta chain sequence with its context. The data were taken from a study of blood T cell repertoires in COVID-19. Study context: Collection of acute and convalescent COVID-19 samples took place in the United States, Italy and Spain.

Assay used: immunoSEQ multiplex PCR; TCRdb lists only in-frame clones, some missing. The table includes 250,000 or so clones, 80% to 90% detected once. Participants spanned ages about 18 to 100 years and resided in fewer than 30 US areas. Symptom resolution, clearance, or two negative PCRs marked donors in Cohort 3 as recovered. With V trimmed by 4 bases and J by 2 bases, 8 bases remained unmatched. The CDR3 has 18 residues. Germline assignment: CDR1 LGHNA and CDR2 YSLEER. Sequencing was done on a sample of PBMCs or T cells enriched from blood (not recorded which). The chain employs TRBV4-3 and TRBJ2-3; 14 bases agree with TRBD2. This receptor was taken from a man aged 35-49 years who had recovered from COVID-19. The CDR3 loop is CASSPGTSGGEPTDTQYF. CDR3 in DNA: TGCGCCAGCAGCCCCGGGACTAGCGGGGGAGAACCCACAGATACGCAGTATTTT.